This TCR beta chain was identified during a study of T cells in Graves' hyperthyroidism and ophthalmopathy. Findings and caveats of the study: Ophthalmopathy onset followed model prediction by a median approximately 5.9 months. Most clonotypes expanded in the thyroid (above 0.001) were also present in blood.

Diagnosis rested on symptoms, serum thyroxine and TRAb, thyroid ultrasound, and orbital computed tomography. Germline values: CDR1 SQVTM, CDR2 ANQGSEA. Trimming pared 0 bases from V and 4 bases from J, leaving 15 bases between. The CDR3 runs 16 residues. This clonotype was seen only a few times. The antigen remains unidentified. RNA transcripts were the template for amplifying TCR beta CDR3 regions. First-round RT-PCR of the TCR CDR3 relied on the HTBI primer set. One entry per CDR3 protein results from TCRdb running MiXCR on the multiplex PCR reads. Among 490,000 or so distinct CDR3 sequences listed, 35% to 50% were seen once.

This chain connects TRBV29-1 to TRBJ2-2; TRBD1 is a possible D gene (6 bases). The source material was peripheral blood or thyroid tissue (not recorded which). The TCR sequence derives from an adult woman with Graves' disease, either hyperthyroidism or ophthalmopathy (not recorded which). CDR3 sequence reads: CSVEDGQGYATGELFF. Written as DNA, the CDR3 is TGCAGCGTTGAAGATGGGCAGGGGTATGCCACCGGGGAGCTGTTTTTT.